The 18 T cell receptor beta chains below all came from one sample that was sequenced in a study of blood T cell repertoires in COVID-19. Profiling relied on immunoSEQ multiplex PCR, and the TCRdb table lists in-frame clones only, not all of them. The sample shows 250,000 or so clones, over 75% of them seen only once. The sequencing sample was made of PBMCs or T cells enriched from blood (not recorded which). These receptors were obtained from a woman in her thirties or forties who had been exposed to COVID-19.

This chain joins TRBV29-1 and TRBJ2-1; 12 bases agree with TRBD2. This CDR3 has 14 residues. Germline V gives CDR1 SQVTM, CDR2 ANQGSEA. Trimming removed 6 bases from V and 7 bases from J; junction bases left unmatched: 7. CDR3 sequence: CSVELAGGRNEQFF. The CDR3 DNA follows: TGCAGCGTGGAACTAGCGGGAGGACGGAATGAGCAGTTCTTC.

As regards this clone: This sample includes further DNA sequences coding for the same CDR3. The gene calls are TRBV5-1 and TRBJ1-2; 12 positions match TRBD1. This CDR3 is 14 amino acids long. V shed 4 bases, J shed 8 bases, and the junction held 6 bases outside the gene matches. Germline CDR1 and CDR2: SGHRS and YFSETQ. CDR3 residues: CASSPGQGAGGYTF. CDR3 bases: TGCGCCAGCAGCCCGGGACAGGGGGCCGGCGGCTACACCTTC.

The V call is TRBV13, the J call TRBJ1-2; D ambiguous. The V gene's germline CDR1 is PRHDT and CDR2 FYEKMQ (reference sequence). The CDR3 is 13 residues long. V lost 3 bases, J lost 5 bases, and 10 bases lay in between. CDR3 in amino acids: CASSFSGYYGYTF. CDR3 bases: TGTGCCAGCAGCTTTTCGGGATATTATGGCTACACCTTC.

This sequence joins TRBV6-4 and TRBJ1-5; D perhaps matches TRBD1 (5 bases). This CDR3 region has 12 residues. V lost 8 bases, J lost 2 bases, and 7 bases lay in between. Germline CDR1 is MRHNA and CDR2 is SNTAGT. CDR3 coding DNA: TGTGCCAGCCCGGGGGGCAATCAGCCCCAGCATTTT. This translates into CASPGGNQPQHF.

This clone has a handful of counts. The V gene is TRBV2, the J gene TRBJ1-5, with 9 bases that match TRBD1. The CDR3 spans 14 residues. In germline, CDR1 is SNHLY, CDR2 FYNNEI. The junction had 13 bases not matched to a gene; V was cut back by 10 bases and J by 9 bases. The CDR3 here is CATREQGAHGPQHF. Written as DNA, the CDR3 is TGTGCCACCAGGGAACAGGGGGCACACGGGCCCCAGCATTTT.

V usage is TRBV3-1 (or the pseudogene TRBV3-2) and J usage is TRBJ2-2, with 7 nucleotides matching TRBD2. The CDR3 is 16 amino acids. The germline gives CDR1 LGHDT, CDR2 YNNKEL (reference sequence). V trimming: 3 bases; J trimming: 1 base; junction bases outside the gene matches: 5. CDR3 sequence: CASSQEGRGNTGELFF. The CDR3 nucleotides read TGTGCCAGCAGCCAGGAGGGGAGGGGGAACACCGGGGAGCTGTTTTTT.

The chain links TRBV6-5 to TRBJ2-5, with a weak D call TRBD2 (6 bases). V lost 6 bases and J 13 bases, leaving 18 bases between the germline ends. The CDR3 is 12 residues long. Germline V gene sequence: CDR1 MNHEY, CDR2 SVGAGI. The CDR3 spells CASRDGTGSPYF. The CDR3 nucleotides are TGTGCCAGCAGGGATGGGACCGGGAGCCCGTACTTC.

The chain couples TRBV30 to TRBJ1-6, with D possibly matching TRBD1 (6 bases). The CDR3 has 15 amino acids. V lost 0 bases and J lost 7, with 13 bases in between. Germline V lookup: CDR1 GTSNPN, CDR2 SVGIG (reference sequence). The CDR3 loop reads CAWSVQGVVNSPLHF. CDR3 DNA sequence: TGTGCCTGGAGTGTACAGGGTGTAGTCAATTCACCCCTCCACTTT.

This chain connects TRBV7-8 to TRBJ1-3, with a possible D match to TRBD1 (5 bases). Germline CDR1 SGHVS, CDR2 FQNEAQ. The CDR3 totals 14 residues. Trimming cost V 5 bases and J 6 bases, with 14 bases left between them. The CDR3 reads CASSRSGIPNTIYF. In DNA form, the CDR3 reads TGTGCCAGCAGCCGATCAGGGATTCCAAACACCATATATTTT. The complete variable domain, with remaining parts taken from reference TRBV7-8 and TRBJ1-3, reads GAGVSQSPRYKVAKRGQDVALRCDPISGHVSLFWYQQALGQGPEFLTYFQNEAQLDKSGLPSDRFFAERPEGSVSTLKIQRTQQEDSAVYLCASSRSGIPNTIYFGEGSWLTVV.

This chain uses TRBV7-2 with TRBJ2-6; no clear D gene. Trimming cost V 4 bases and J 11 bases, with 9 bases left between them. CDR1 SGHTA and CDR2 FQGNSA come from the germline V gene. The CDR3 consists of 12 residues. The CDR3 nucleotides are TGTGCCAGCAGCTCCTACTTAGACGTCCTGACTTTC. Translated: CASSSYLDVLTF.

The rearrangement uses TRBV4-3 and TRBJ2-1, with D perhaps TRBD2 (6 bases). The CDR3 has 16 amino acids. V was trimmed by 1 base and J by 8 bases, leaving 18 bases between them. CDR1 and CDR2 from the germline V gene are LGHNA and YSLEER. In DNA form, the CDR3 reads TGCGCCAGCAGCCAAGTGGGAGCGGGTATGCGTTATGAGCAGTTCTTC. This translates into CASSQVGAGMRYEQFF.

The chain couples TRBV11-3 to TRBJ1-5; 9 positions agree with TRBD1. V lost 6 bases and J lost 6; bases outside the gene matches: 3. Germline V gene lookup returns CDR1 SGHNT and CDR2 YENEEA. The CDR3 is 13 residues long. CDR3 nucleotides: TGTGCCAGCAGTAGGGGACAGGGTCAGCCCCAGCATTTT. The encoded protein is CASSRGQGQPQHF. Using reference TRBV11-3 and TRBJ1-5 for the parts outside the CDR3, the full variable domain is EAGVVQSPRYKIIEKKQPVAFWCNPISGHNTLYWYLQNLGQGPELLIRYENEEAVDDSQLPKDRFSAERLKGVDSTLKIQPAELGDSAVYLCASSRGQGQPQHFGDGTRLSIL.

This clone was seen more than once but under ten times. CDR3 protein: CASSLGQAEKLFF. The CDR3 DNA reads as TGTGCCAGCAGTTTAGGACAAGCCGAAAAACTGTTTTTT. The V and J genes are TRBV12-3 or TRBV12-4 and TRBJ1-4; D is uncertain. Trimming pared 1 base from V and 8 bases from J, leaving 8 bases between. The CDR3 loop spans 13 amino acids.

A word on this clone: A junction boundary mismatches the germline segment, possibly from a read error. This chain uses TRBV5-8 with TRBJ2-4, with D perhaps TRBD2 (5 bases). Germline CDR1 reads SGHTS; CDR2 reads YDEGEE. The CDR3 is 12 residues long. As DNA, the CDR3 is TGTGCCAGCAGATTGACCGGGAAAGACACTGATTTC. Protein sequence: CASRLTGKDTDF.

The rearrangement joins TRBV27 to TRBJ2-3; the D is unclear. With 6 bases removed from V and 1 base from J, the gap between germline ends came to 14 bases. This CDR3 region has 15 residues. Looked up from germline, CDR1 is MNHEY and CDR2 is SMNVEV (reference sequence). CDR3 in DNA: TGTGCCAGCAGCCGCGTGGGTGGAGGCACAGATACGCAGTATTTT. This gives the protein CASSRVGGGTDTQYF.

The chain joins TRBV28 to TRBJ1-2; the D gene is possibly TRBD1 (5 bases). Per the germline V gene, CDR1 is MDHEN and CDR2 is SYDVKM. The CDR3 consists of 12 residues. Trimming left V 3 bases short and J 4 bases short, with 6 bases between. Here the CDR3 reads CASSLDTYGYTF. The CDR3, as DNA: TGTGCCAGCAGTTTGGACACCTATGGCTACACCTTC.

The rearrangement uses TRBV18 and TRBJ1-4, with D uncertain. With 4 bases removed from V and 0 bases from J, the gap between germline ends came to 12 bases. The germline gives CDR1 KGHSH, CDR2 LQKENI. This CDR3 is 16 amino acids long. The DNA for the CDR3 is TGTGCCAGCTCACTCCCTTCAGGTGCAACTAATGAAAAACTGTTTTTT. Protein product: CASSLPSGATNEKLFF.

The V call is TRBV27, the J call TRBJ1-1; D unresolved. The V gene lost 3 bases and the J gene lost 1 base, with 9 bases spanning the gap. Germline CDR1 is MNHEY and CDR2 is SMNVEV (reference sequence). The CDR3 length is 14 residues. DNA for the CDR3: TGTGCCAGCAGTTTCAGACACAAGAACACTGAAGCTTTCTTT. Residues: CASSFRHKNTEAFF.